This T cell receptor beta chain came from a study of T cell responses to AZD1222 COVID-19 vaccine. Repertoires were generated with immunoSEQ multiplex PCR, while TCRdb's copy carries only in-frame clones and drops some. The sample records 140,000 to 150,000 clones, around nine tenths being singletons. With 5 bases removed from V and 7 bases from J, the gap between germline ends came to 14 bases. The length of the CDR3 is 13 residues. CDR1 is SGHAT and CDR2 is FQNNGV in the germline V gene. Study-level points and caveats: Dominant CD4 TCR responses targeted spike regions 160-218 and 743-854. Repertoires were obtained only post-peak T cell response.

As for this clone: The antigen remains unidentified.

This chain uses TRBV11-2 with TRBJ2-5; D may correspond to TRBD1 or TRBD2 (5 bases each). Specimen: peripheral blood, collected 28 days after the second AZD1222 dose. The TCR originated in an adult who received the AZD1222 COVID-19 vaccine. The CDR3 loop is CASSLGTLGTQYF. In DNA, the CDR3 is TGTGCCAGCAGCCTAGGGACCTTAGGGACCCAGTACTTC.